The 23 T cell receptor beta chains listed next were all sequenced from one sample in a study of cytomegalovirus exposure and HLA in healthy donors. PCR amplification relied on 60 Vbeta primers (plus 13 Jbeta primers). Measured with immunoSEQ multiplex PCR; TCRdb has only the in-frame clones, and not every one. The sample includes roughly 220,000 clones, around four fifths of them seen just once. Sequenced input: PBMCs. The receptors were gathered from a woman in her thirties or forties in good health and CMV-seronegative.

This clone has only a few counts. The CDR3 bases are TGTGCCAGCAGTCCAACTTTGGGCGATGTCTGGGAGACCCAGTACTTC. As protein: CASSPTLGDVWETQYF. V is TRBV6-6 and J is TRBJ2-5, with D hard to call. Trimming pared 5 bases from V and 5 bases from J, leaving 21 bases between. The germline CDR1 and CDR2 sequences are MNHNY and SVGAGI (reference sequence). The CDR3 totals 16 residues.

The chain combines TRBV27 with TRBJ2-2, with 7 positions matching TRBD2. Losses at the gene ends were 6 bases for V and 6 bases for J; bases not matched to a gene: 13. Germline V lookup: CDR1 MNHEY, CDR2 SMNVEV (reference sequence). The CDR3 totals 16 residues. This CDR3 reads CASREEGWGGSGELFF. CDR3 bases: TGTGCCAGCAGGGAGGAGGGGTGGGGGGGTTCCGGGGAGCTGTTTTTT.

The J gene is TRBJ2-3, the V gene TRBV6-5; TRBD1 is a possible D gene (6 bases). V shed 6 bases and J shed 2 bases, with 12 bases lying between them. This CDR3 comprises 14 residues. From germline, CDR1 is MNHEY and CDR2 SVGAGI. The CDR3 is CASSSDRTTDTQYF. For the CDR3, the DNA is TGTGCCAGCAGCTCCGACAGGACCACAGATACGCAGTATTTT.

V usage is TRBV27 and J usage is TRBJ1-5; 8 positions match TRBD1. The CDR3 spans 15 residues. CDR1 and CDR2 (germline): MNHEY, SMNVEV (reference sequence). Trimming removed 6 bases from V and 0 bases from J; junction bases left unmatched: 4. In DNA, the CDR3 is TGTGCCAGCAGGACAGGGGCGTATAGCAATCAGCCCCAGCATTTT. Its translation: CASRTGAYSNQPQHF.

V and J are TRBV13 and TRBJ1-6; 7 positions match TRBD1. The germline V gene encodes CDR1 PRHDT and CDR2 FYEKMQ (reference sequence). CDR3 size: 14 residues. V lost 5 bases to trimming and J lost 7 bases; unmatched junction nucleotides: 5. CDR3 nucleotide sequence: TGTGCCAGCAGCGAGGGACAGTCCAATTCACCCCTCCACTTT. Translated, it gives CASSEGQSNSPLHF. Full variable domain (rest looked up from reference TRBV13 and TRBJ1-6): AAGVIQSPRHLIKEKRETATLKCYPIPRHDTVYWYQQGPGQDPQFLISFYEKMQSDKGSIPDRFSAQQFSDYHSELNMSSLELGDSALYFCASSEGQSNSPLHFGNGTRLTVT.

This clone was detected once. The J gene is TRBJ2-7, the V gene TRBV11-2; D gene unclear. The CDR3 sequence is 12 residues long. Germline lookup yields CDR1 SGHAT and CDR2 FQNNGV. V shed 4 bases and J shed 5 bases, with 9 bases lying between them. The CDR3 nucleotides are TGTGCCAGCAGCTCCACAGTGCACGAGCAGTACTTC. It yields the protein CASSSTVHEQYF. The complete variable domain, with remaining parts taken from reference TRBV11-2 and TRBJ2-7, reads EAGVAQSPRYKIIEKRQSVAFWCNPISGHATLYWYQQILGQGPKLLIQFQNNGVVDDSQLPKDRFSAERLKGVDSTLKIQPAKLEDSAVYLCASSSTVHEQYFGPGTRLTVT.

The CDR3 is CASSPGTQPVYEQYF. CDR3 DNA sequence: TGTGCCAGCAGCCCCGGGACACAGCCAGTCTACGAGCAGTACTTC. The chain employs TRBV5-6 and TRBJ2-5; perhaps TRBD1 as D (6 bases). TRBJ2-7 matches the DNA end more closely, so the J call is doubtful. This CDR3 comprises 15 residues. Germline CDR1 and CDR2: SGHDT and YYEEEE.

This chain links TRBV7-9 with TRBJ2-7, with TRBD2 matching over 8 bases. The V and J ends lost 5 bases and 0 bases, in that order; junction bases with no gene match: 12. This CDR3 comprises 17 residues. CDR1 is SEHNR, CDR2 FQNEAQ, per germline (reference sequence). CDR3 loop: CASSTTLSGISSYEQYF. The DNA for the CDR3 is TGTGCCAGCAGCACGACCCTTAGCGGGATTAGCTCCTACGAGCAGTACTTC. The variable domain in full, completed from reference TRBV7-9 and TRBJ2-7, reads DTGVSQNPRHKITKRGQNVTFRCDPISEHNRLYWYRQTLGQGPEFLTYFQNEAQLEKSRLLSDRFSAERPKGSFSTLEIQRTEQGDSAMYLCASSTTLSGISSYEQYFGPGTRLTVT.

The CDR3 is CASNTGAQPQHF. The DNA of the CDR3 is TGTGCCAGTAACACAGGGGCCCAGCCCCAGCATTTT. J is TRBJ1-5 and V is TRBV19, with 7 nucleotides matching TRBD1. V gave up 7 bases and J gave up 7 bases; unmatched junction bases: 4. The CDR3 has 12 amino acids. Germline CDR1 is LNHDA and CDR2 is SQIVND (reference sequence).

The V call is TRBV5-4, the J call TRBJ1-4; D is uncertain. In germline, CDR1 is SGHNT, CDR2 YYREEE (reference sequence). V lost 1 base to trimming and J lost 6 bases, with 19 bases between them. The CDR3 is 17 amino acids. The CDR3 nucleotides read TGTGCCAGCAGCTTGTGGCGAGGGTCGGGTGATTATGAAAAACTGTTTTTT. This translates into CASSLWRGSGDYEKLFF.

The chain recombines TRBV2 with TRBJ1-2; 10 nucleotides align to TRBD1. This CDR3 has 16 residues. Trimming took 5 bases from V and 4 from J; bases not matched to a gene: 10. The germline V gene has CDR1 SNHLY and CDR2 FYNNEI. As DNA, the CDR3 is TGTGCCAGCAGTTTGCGACAGGGGGCCTCCCTCTATGGCTACACCTTC. Residues: CASSLRQGASLYGYTF.

The V call is TRBV2, the J call TRBJ2-1; no definite D call. Trimming removed 6 bases from V and 6 bases from J, with 18 bases in between. The CDR3 contains 15 residues. Germline CDR1 is SNHLY and CDR2 is FYNNEI. CDR3 sequence: CASRPDNGRFNEQFF. The CDR3 coding sequence is TGTGCCAGCAGGCCTGACAATGGTCGTTTCAATGAGCAGTTCTTC.

The rearrangement uses TRBV9 and TRBJ2-2; 15 nucleotides agree with TRBD2. Germline-derived CDR1 and CDR2 are SGDLS and YYNGEE. The CDR3 sequence is 19 residues long. With V trimmed by 0 bases and J by 5 bases, 8 bases remained unmatched. This CDR3 is CASSVGGLAGGPGTGELFF. In DNA, the CDR3 is TGTGCCAGCAGCGTAGGCGGACTAGCGGGAGGGCCGGGGACCGGGGAGCTGTTTTTT.

This clone was detected once. V is TRBV7-3 and J is TRBJ2-6; no reliable D call. V was pared by 5 bases and J by 3 bases, with 8 bases between. Germline V lookup: CDR1 SGHTA, CDR2 FQGTGA. The CDR3 has 14 amino acids. CDR3 sequence: CASSPQYGANVLTF. The CDR3 bases are TGTGCCAGCAGCCCACAATATGGGGCCAACGTCCTGACTTTC. The full variable domain, with the rest looked up from reference TRBV7-3 and TRBJ2-6, is GAGVSQTPSNKVTEKGKYVELRCDPISGHTALYWYRQSLGQGPEFLIYFQGTGAADDSGLPNDRFFAVRPEGSVSTLKIQRTERGDSAVYLCASSPQYGANVLTFGAGSRLTVL.

V and J are TRBV27 and TRBJ1-1, with 8 nucleotides matching TRBD1. Germline CDR1 MNHEY, CDR2 SMNVEV (reference sequence). The CDR3 contains 17 residues. With V trimmed by 6 bases and J by 0 bases, 12 bases remained unmatched. The CDR3 loop is CASSPDRGRTMNTEAFF. The CDR3 coding sequence is TGTGCCAGCAGCCCCGACAGGGGCCGAACGATGAACACTGAAGCTTTCTTT.

This chain uses TRBV6-4 with TRBJ2-3, with 7 bases identical to TRBD1. The ends lost 4 bases at V and 4 bases at J; junction bases unmatched: 5. Germline loops: CDR1 MRHNA, CDR2 SNTAGT. The CDR3 has 14 amino acids. CDR3 protein: CASSVTGPADTQYF. CDR3 bases: TGTGCCAGCAGTGTGACAGGGCCCGCAGATACGCAGTATTTT.

This clone was found once. V is TRBV27 and J is TRBJ2-2; D possibly corresponds to TRBD1 (5 bases). The germline V gene encodes CDR1 MNHEY and CDR2 SMNVEV (reference sequence). The CDR3 runs 13 residues. Trimming took off 4 bases at V and 4 bases at J, with 7 bases between the two ends. CDR3 sequence reads: CASSYQGTGELFF. DNA of the CDR3: TGTGCCAGCAGTTACCAGGGCACCGGGGAGCTGTTTTTT.

The CDR3 DNA is TGCGCCAGAGATACGGACAGGCTGAACTCTGGAAACACCATATATTTT. Its protein is CARDTDRLNSGNTIYF. The chain uses TRBV23-1 and TRBJ1-3, with 7 bases matching TRBD1. TRBV23-1 is an ORF; its function is uncertain. The J segment lost 0 bases and the V segment lost 9 bases, leaving 11 bases of the junction unmatched. CDR3 size: 16 residues.

The CDR3 DNA is TGTGCCAGCAGCTCGGTTCCTGGGGCCTCTGGGGCCAACGTCCTGACTTTC. It yields the protein CASSSVPGASGANVLTF. The rearrangement joins TRBV7-9 to TRBJ2-6; possible D gene TRBD1, 5 bases. V gave up 4 bases and J gave up 0 bases, with 13 bases separating them. Germline CDR1 SEHNR, CDR2 FQNEAQ (reference sequence). The CDR3 sequence is 17 residues long. The full variable domain, with the rest looked up from reference TRBV7-9 and TRBJ2-6, is DTGVSQNPRHKITKRGQNVTFRCDPISEHNRLYWYRQTLGQGPEFLTYFQNEAQLEKSRLLSDRFSAERPKGSFSTLEIQRTEQGDSAMYLCASSSVPGASGANVLTFGAGSRLTVL.

The V and J genes are TRBV23-1 and TRBJ1-4, with D perhaps matching TRBD1 (6 bases). TRBV23-1 qualifies as an ORF whose function is uncertain. Trimming stripped 9 bases from V and 8 bases from J, with 34 bases between. This CDR3 comprises 19 residues. The CDR3 bases are TGCGCCAGTCGCGTGTCGACGGACAGCTTCGTTCTAATTAGGGAAAAACTGTTTTTT. Encoded protein: CASRVSTDSFVLIREKLFF.

The chain combines TRBV27 with TRBJ2-7; D is undetermined. With 2 bases removed from V and 7 bases from J, the gap between germline ends came to 6 bases. The CDR3 totals 11 residues. Germline assignment: CDR1 MNHEY and CDR2 SMNVEV (reference sequence). CDR3 DNA: TGTGCCAGCAGTTTAGGAGTAGAGCAGTACTTC. This sequence encodes CASSLGVEQYF.

This chain connects TRBV5-1 to TRBJ2-5; 8 bases match TRBD2. The germline V gene has CDR1 SGHRS and CDR2 YFSETQ. The CDR3 has 15 residues. Trimming took 5 bases from V and 1 from J; bases not matched to a gene: 7. CDR3: CASRNSGRIQETQYF. The CDR3 DNA sequence: TGCGCCAGCAGAAACAGCGGGAGAATCCAAGAGACCCAGTACTTC.

The V and J genes are TRBV29-1 and TRBJ1-1, with D unclear. Per germline, CDR1 SQVTM and CDR2 ANQGSEA. This CDR3 contains 12 residues. The ends were cut back, 8 bases at V and 1 base at J, with 11 bases in the middle. The CDR3 DNA reads TGCAGCTCACGTCGGGGGAACACTGAAGCTTTCTTT. It codes for CSSRRGNTEAFF.